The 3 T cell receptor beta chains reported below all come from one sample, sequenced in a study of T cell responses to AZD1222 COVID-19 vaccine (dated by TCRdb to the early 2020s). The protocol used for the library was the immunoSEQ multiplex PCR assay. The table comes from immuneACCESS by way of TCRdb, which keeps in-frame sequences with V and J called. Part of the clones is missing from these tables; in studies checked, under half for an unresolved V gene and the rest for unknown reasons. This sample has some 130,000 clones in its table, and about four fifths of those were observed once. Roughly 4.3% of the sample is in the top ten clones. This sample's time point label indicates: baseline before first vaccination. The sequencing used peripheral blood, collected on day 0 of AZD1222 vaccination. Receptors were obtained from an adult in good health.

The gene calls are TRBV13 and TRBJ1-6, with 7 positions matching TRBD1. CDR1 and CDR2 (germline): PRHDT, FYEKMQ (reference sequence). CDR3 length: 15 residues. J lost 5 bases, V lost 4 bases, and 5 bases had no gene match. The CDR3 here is CASSSRTGNNSPLHF. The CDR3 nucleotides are TGTGCCAGCAGCTCTAGGACAGGAAATAATTCACCCCTCCACTTT.

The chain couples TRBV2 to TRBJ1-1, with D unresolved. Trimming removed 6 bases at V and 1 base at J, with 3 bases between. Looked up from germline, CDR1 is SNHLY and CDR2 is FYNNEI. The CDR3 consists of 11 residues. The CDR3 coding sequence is TGTGCCAGCAGCCCGAACACTGAAGCTTTCTTT. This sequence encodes CASSPNTEAFF.

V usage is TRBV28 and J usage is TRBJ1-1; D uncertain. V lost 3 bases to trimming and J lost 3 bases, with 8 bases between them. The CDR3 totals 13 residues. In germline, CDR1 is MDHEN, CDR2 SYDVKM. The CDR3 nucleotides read TGTGCCAGCAGTTTGGGCTCCTACACTGAAGCTTTCTTT. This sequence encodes CASSLGSYTEAFF.